The 10 T cell receptor beta chains below come from one sample, sequenced in a study of human T cells and chemical hapten exposure (dated by TCRdb to the early 2020s). The method behind the library was RACE. Sequencing instrument: NextSeq 500. TCRdb itself trimmed the public reads at Q25 with fastp, ran MiXCR and retained productive beta chains. Identical CDR3 protein sequences are pooled into one entry, listed with their most common genes and DNA. The sample table holds 150,000 to 200,000 distinct CDR3 sequences, of which about 14% were seen once. About 1.7% of the sample rests with the top ten. The time point label of this sample denotes: patch test 1, 2 weeks after DPC sensitization. The treatment or condition label on this specimen signifies: therapeutic diphenylcyclopropenone sensitization with weekly scalp DPC. The starting material was whole blood, obtained in connection with sensitization to the hapten diphenylcyclopropenone (DPC). The receptors were sampled from a woman in her twenties or thirties with alopecia areata. Some clones in this sample may be carry-over from other donors' samples.

This clonotype has a handful of counts. The J gene is TRBJ2-7, the V gene TRBV5-1, with 7 positions matching TRBD1. The CDR3 consists of 13 residues. Unmatched junction bases numbered 3, after V lost 1 base and J lost 5 bases. Germline V gene lookup returns CDR1 SGHRS and CDR2 YFSETQ. The CDR3 nucleotides are TGCGCCAGCAGCTTGAGGGGGCAAAACGAGCAGTACTTC. Amino acids: CASSLRGQNEQYF.

This clonotype was recorded many times. This chain connects TRBV9 to TRBJ1-2; TRBD1 might be the D (5 bases). The germline V and J ends were trimmed by 4 bases and 5 bases, with 12 bases remaining between them. Germline V gives CDR1 SGDLS, CDR2 YYNGEE. This CDR3 has 13 residues. Here the CDR3 DNA reads TGTGCCAGCAGCTGGGACGGCATTTATGGCTACACCTTC. Its protein product is CASSWDGIYGYTF. Based on the CDR3 plus reference TRBV9 and TRBJ1-2, the full variable domain is DSGVTQTPKHLITATGQRVTLRCSPRSGDLSVYWYQQSLDQGLQFLIQYYNGEERAKGNILERFSAQQFPDLHSELNLSSLELGDSALYFCASSWDGIYGYTFGSGTRLTVV.

The gene calls are TRBV7-3 and TRBJ2-1, with 9 bases lining up with TRBD1. Germline V gene sequence: CDR1 SGHTA, CDR2 FQGTGA. The CDR3 length is 15 residues. V lost 3 bases, J lost 4 bases, and 4 bases stayed unmatched. The CDR3 DNA reads TGTGCCAGCAGCTTGGGACAGGGAAATTACAATGAGCAGTTCTTC. This encodes CASSLGQGNYNEQFF.

At least ten counts were recorded for this clonotype. The chain is built from TRBV6-6 and TRBJ1-2; D is unclear. Germline CDR1 MNHNY, CDR2 SVGAGI (reference sequence). The V and J ends lost 1 base and 3 bases respectively, with 15 bases between them. The CDR3 is 16 residues long. The CDR3 loop reads CASSYFSRVSDYGYTF. In nucleotides, the CDR3 is TGTGCCAGCAGTTACTTCTCCAGAGTTTCGGACTATGGCTACACCTTC.

The chain employs TRBV6-1 and TRBJ1-1; D uncertain. The CDR3 has 14 residues. The germline V gene encodes CDR1 MNHNS and CDR2 SASEGT. Trimming cost V 0 bases and J 5 bases, with 10 bases left between them. CDR3 sequence (DNA): TGTGCCAGCAGTGAAGCTTCCTGGGGAACTGAAGCTTTCTTT. It codes for CASSEASWGTEAFF.

There are a few counts of this clonotype. The chain combines TRBV11-1 with TRBJ2-5, with 7 bases that match TRBD2. The V gene end was trimmed by 3 bases and the J gene end by 0 bases; junction bases not matched to a gene: 13. CDR3 length: 18 residues. Germline CDR1 and CDR2: SGHAT and FQDESV (reference sequence). CDR3: CASSFGVGGSMYQETQYF. In nucleotides, the CDR3 is TGTGCCAGCAGCTTTGGAGTGGGAGGGAGTATGTACCAAGAGACCCAGTACTTC. Together with reference TRBV11-1 and TRBJ2-5, the CDR3 gives the full variable domain: EAEVAQSPRYKITEKSQAVAFWCDPISGHATLYWYRQILGQGPELLVQFQDESVVDDSQLPKDRFSAERLKGVDSTLKIQPAELGDSAMYLCASSFGVGGSMYQETQYFGPGTRLLVL.

A few counts support this clonotype. The chain recombines TRBV7-9 with TRBJ1-5; 8 bases fit TRBD1. Germline V gives CDR1 SEHNR, CDR2 FQNEAQ (reference sequence). With V trimmed by 5 bases and J by 0 bases, 12 bases remained unmatched. The CDR3 runs 18 residues. DNA of the CDR3: TGTGCCAGCAGCCCCGCCGCCCCCGGACAGGGTAGCAATCAGCCCCAGCATTTT. This encodes CASSPAAPGQGSNQPQHF.

This clonotype was detected ten times or more. The gene calls are TRBV11-2 and TRBJ2-3; TRBD2 matches 9 bases. Trimming removed 1 base from V and 1 base from J; junction bases left unmatched: 0. The CDR3 runs 15 residues. The V gene's germline CDR1 is SGHAT and CDR2 FQNNGV. CDR3 DNA: TGTGCCAGCAGCTTAGGCGGGGGGGGCACAGATACGCAGTATTTT. It yields the protein CASSLGGGGTDTQYF.

With respect to this clonotype: A much larger clone is a single base away; this may be a read error. The chain couples TRBV28 to TRBJ1-1; 7 nucleotides agree with TRBD1. The length of the CDR3 is 13 residues. With 4 bases clipped from V and 5 bases from J, the junction kept 4 bases outside the gene matches. Germline CDR1 is MDHEN and CDR2 is SYDVKM. CDR3 DNA: TGTGCCAGCAGTTCCGGACAGGAGACTGAAGCTTTCTTT. Its translation is CASSSGQETEAFF.

This clonotype turned up a few times. The chain links TRBV5-4 to TRBJ2-1; tentative D call: TRBD2 (7 bases). The CDR3 has 15 residues. CDR1 SGHNT and CDR2 YYREEE come from the germline V gene (reference sequence). Trimming took off 2 bases at V and 8 bases at J, with 17 bases between the two ends. The CDR3 nucleotides are TGTGCCAGCAGCTTACGGGGGGCCGAGCGGCATGAGCAGTTCTTC. Protein: CASSLRGAERHEQFF. Full variable domain (outside the CDR3, taken from reference TRBV5-4 and TRBJ2-1): ETGVTQSPTHLIKTRGQQVTLRCSSQSGHNTVSWYQQALGQGPQFIFQYYREEENGRGNFPPRFSGLQFPNYSSELNVNALELDDSALYLCASSLRGAERHEQFFGPGTRLTVL.